One sample yielded the 21 T cell receptor beta chains listed below, sequenced in a study of T cells in localized non-small cell lung cancer. Profiling relied on immunoSEQ multiplex PCR, and the TCRdb table lists in-frame clones only, not all of them. The sample carries about 54,000 clones, under 85% recorded once. The specimen was peripheral blood, collected before any cancer treatment. These receptors were taken from a female donor older than 55 with stage II squamous cell lung carcinoma.

The chain joins TRBV25-1 to TRBJ1-2; the D gene is possibly TRBD1 (5 bases). The CDR3 sequence is 11 residues long. Per germline, CDR1 MGHDK and CDR2 SYGVNS. Trimming took 6 bases from V and 8 from J, leaving 10 bases between them. As DNA, the CDR3 is TGTGCCAGCAGGGTTGGGGGAGGCTACACCTTC. It specifies CASRVGGGYTF.

The chain is built from TRBV5-1 and TRBJ1-2; D is perhaps TRBD1 (5 bases). Between the trimmed V and J ends, which lost 2 bases and 2 bases, there was a span of 7 bases. Germline V lookup: CDR1 SGHRS, CDR2 YFSETQ. The CDR3 is 13 amino acids. The CDR3 region has the DNA TGCGCCAGCAGCTTTGGGGGAAACTATGGCTACACCTTC. It specifies CASSFGGNYGYTF.

This chain connects TRBV30 to TRBJ1-2; 10 bases are shared with TRBD1. Germline assignment: CDR1 GTSNPN and CDR2 SVGIG (reference sequence). V gave up 4 bases and J gave up 5 bases; unmatched junction bases: 4. This CDR3 region has 13 residues. The CDR3 bases are TGTGCCTGGACCCCGGGACAGGGGTATGGCTACACCTTC. Translated: CAWTPGQGYGYTF.

Here the CDR3 reads CASNLQGPGDGYTF. The CDR3 DNA follows: TGTGCCAGCAACCTGCAGGGGCCGGGGGACGGCTACACCTTC. This chain uses TRBV2 with TRBJ1-2; a possible D gene is TRBD1 (6 bases). The germline CDR1 and CDR2 sequences are SNHLY and FYNNEI. CDR3 size: 14 residues. Trimming removed 7 bases from V and 8 bases from J, with 20 bases in between.

The genes are TRBV7-9 and TRBJ2-5; no clear D. Trimming removed 2 bases from V and 5 bases from J, with 12 bases in between. The germline V gene has CDR1 SEHNR and CDR2 FQNEAQ (reference sequence). This CDR3 region has 14 residues. As DNA, the CDR3 is TGTGCCAGCAGCTTATCGAACGTCCAGGAGACCCAGTACTTC. Amino acid sequence: CASSLSNVQETQYF.

This chain joins TRBV5-1 and TRBJ1-4; 9 bases fit TRBD1. CDR3 length: 16 residues. CDR1 is SGHRS and CDR2 is YFSETQ in the germline V gene. V trimming: 1 base; J trimming: 5 bases; junction bases outside the gene matches: 6. The CDR3 DNA is TGCGCCAGCAGCTTGCAAACCGGGACAGGGAATGAAAAACTGTTTTTT. It encodes CASSLQTGTGNEKLFF.

The chain recombines TRBV2 with TRBJ2-5, with 14 bases that match TRBD2. The J segment lost 3 bases and the V segment lost 4 bases, leaving 10 bases of the junction unmatched. The germline CDR1 and CDR2 sequences are SNHLY and FYNNEI. The CDR3 spans 18 residues. The CDR3: CASSVGGTSGGFKETQYF. CDR3 sequence (DNA): TGTGCCAGCAGTGTTGGAGGGACTAGCGGGGGTTTCAAAGAGACCCAGTACTTC. Combining the CDR3 with reference TRBV2 and TRBJ2-5 gives the whole variable domain EPEVTQTPSHQVTQMGQEVILRCVPISNHLYFYWYRQILGQKVEFLVSFYNNEISEKSEIFDDQFSVERPDGSNFTLKIRSTKLEDSAMYFCASSVGGTSGGFKETQYFGPGTRLLVL.

This chain connects TRBV7-9 to TRBJ2-7; possibly TRBD1 for D (6 bases). V shed 1 base and J shed 3 bases, with 7 bases lying between them. CDR1 and CDR2 from the germline V gene are SEHNR and FQNEAQ (reference sequence). This CDR3 spans 13 amino acids. The CDR3 spells CASSLGGLYEQYF. For the CDR3, the DNA is TGTGCCAGCAGCTTAGGGGGGCTCTACGAGCAGTACTTC.

CDR3 nucleotides: TGCGCCAGCAGCTTGGGCGGACTCACAGATACGCAGTATTTT. Encoded protein: CASSLGGLTDTQYF. The chain combines TRBV5-1 with TRBJ2-3; possibly TRBD2 for D (5 bases). Trimming left V 0 bases short and J 2 bases short, with 7 bases between. The CDR3 spans 14 residues. Germline V lookup: CDR1 SGHRS, CDR2 YFSETQ.

Of note for this clone: The same CDR3 can be traced to other DNA sequences in this sample. The rearrangement joins TRBV4-3 to TRBJ1-1; tentatively, D is TRBD1 (5 bases). The length of the CDR3 is 15 residues. Germline CDR1 is LGHNA and CDR2 is YSLEER. Trimming stripped 0 bases from V and 1 base from J, with 9 bases between. The CDR3 DNA reads TGCGCCAGCAGCCAAGATAGTGGGGGGAACACTGAAGCTTTCTTT. Protein: CASSQDSGGNTEAFF.

This chain uses TRBV7-2 with TRBJ2-2; 9 bases match TRBD1. This CDR3 contains 17 residues. Unmatched junction bases numbered 10, after V lost 3 bases and J lost 5 bases. Germline V gives CDR1 SGHTA, CDR2 FQGNSA. The CDR3 sequence is CASSFRGDRVKTGELFF. The CDR3, as DNA: TGTGCCAGCAGCTTTAGGGGGGACAGGGTGAAGACCGGGGAGCTGTTTTTT. Full variable domain (outside the CDR3, taken from reference TRBV7-2 and TRBJ2-2): GAGVSQSPSNKVTEKGKDVELRCDPISGHTALYWYRQSLGQGLEFLIYFQGNSAPDKSGLPSDRFSAERTGGSVSTLTIQRTQQEDSAVYLCASSFRGDRVKTGELFFGEGSRLTVL.

This rearrangement joins TRBV11-2 to TRBJ1-2; TRBD1 aligns across 9 bases. With V trimmed by 4 bases and J by 5 bases, 11 bases remained unmatched. The CDR3 has 16 residues. The germline V gene encodes CDR1 SGHAT and CDR2 FQNNGV. CDR3 residues: CASSSIPGQGRYGYTF. Here the CDR3 DNA reads TGTGCCAGCAGCTCGATACCGGGACAGGGTCGGTATGGCTACACCTTC.

The V call is TRBV29-1, the J call TRBJ2-1, with TRBD2 identical over 10 bases. Trimming at V came to 8 bases and at J to 4 bases, leaving 5 bases not matched to a gene. The V gene's germline CDR1 is SQVTM and CDR2 ANQGSEA. The CDR3 length is 13 residues. CDR3 sequence (DNA): TGCAGCACAATAGCGGGGGGATACAATGAGCAGTTCTTC. This encodes CSTIAGGYNEQFF.

The chain employs TRBV5-6 and TRBJ2-7; 14 nucleotides line up with TRBD2. Trimming removed 4 bases from V and 0 bases from J; junction bases left unmatched: 12. The CDR3 is 19 amino acids. Germline CDR1 SGHDT, CDR2 YYEEEE. This chain's CDR3 is CASSAAGTSGGLSSYEQYF. For the CDR3, the DNA is TGTGCCAGCAGCGCTGCCGGGACTAGCGGGGGACTCAGCTCCTACGAGCAGTACTTC.

The chain has TRBV7-2 and TRBJ2-5, with D hard to call. Germline V gives CDR1 SGHTA, CDR2 FQGNSA. Between the trimmed V and J ends, which lost 1 base and 5 bases, there was a span of 2 bases. This CDR3 is built from 11 residues. The CDR3 sequence is CASSLVETQYF. DNA of the CDR3: TGTGCCAGCAGCTTAGTTGAGACCCAGTACTTC.

The sample holds one count of this clone. This sequence joins TRBV7-8 and TRBJ2-7; tentative D call: TRBD2 (6 bases). V was cut by 5 bases and J by 10 bases, with 12 bases left in between. This CDR3 has 11 residues. The germline V gene encodes CDR1 SGHVS and CDR2 FQNEAQ. DNA for the CDR3: TGTGCCAGCAGCCTTAGGGAGGAACAGTACTTC. It specifies CASSLREEQYF.

The chain recombines TRBV7-3 with TRBJ2-2; maybe TRBD2 (6 bases). From germline, CDR1 is SGHTA and CDR2 FQGTGA. The ends were cut back, 2 bases at V and 6 bases at J, with 10 bases in the middle. This CDR3 spans 14 amino acids. CDR3 residues: CASSLGGVAGELFF. The CDR3 coding sequence is TGTGCCAGCAGCTTAGGCGGGGTAGCCGGGGAGCTGTTTTTT. Full variable domain (remainder filled in from reference TRBV7-3 and TRBJ2-2): GAGVSQTPSNKVTEKGKYVELRCDPISGHTALYWYRQSLGQGPEFLIYFQGTGAADDSGLPNDRFFAVRPEGSVSTLKIQRTERGDSAVYLCASSLGGVAGELFFGEGSRLTVL.

The chain has TRBV20-1 and TRBJ1-3, with D unclear. Germline CDR1 is DFQATT and CDR2 is SNEGSKA (reference sequence). The length of the CDR3 is 11 residues. Trimming took off 6 bases at V and 8 bases at J, with 11 bases between the two ends. The CDR3 loop reads CSALSADTIYF. CDR3 bases: TGCAGTGCCCTTTCGGCTGACACCATATATTTT.

This clone has a handful of counts. The V and J genes are TRBV19 and TRBJ1-1, with D maybe TRBD1 (5 bases). V lost 5 bases and J 4 bases, leaving 11 bases between the germline ends. CDR3 length equals 13 residues. The germline V gene has CDR1 LNHDA and CDR2 SQIVND (reference sequence). The CDR3 sequence: CASSELRGTEAFF. CDR3 in DNA: TGTGCCAGTAGTGAGTTGAGGGGCACTGAAGCTTTCTTT.

V usage is TRBV29-1 and J usage is TRBJ2-7; tentatively, D is TRBD2 (7 bases). The V end lost 4 bases, the J end lost 6 bases, and 22 bases lay between the germline ends. The germline gives CDR1 SQVTM, CDR2 ANQGSEA. There are 15 residues in the CDR3. DNA of the CDR3: TGCAGCGTTGCCCCTGGGGGGGGGCGGTTGAGCGAGCAGTACTTC. Translating gives CSVAPGGGRLSEQYF.

The chain employs TRBV6-5 and TRBJ2-3; unclear D gene. CDR1 MNHEY and CDR2 SVGAGI come from the germline V gene. The V end was cut by 6 bases, the J end by 3 bases, with 16 bases between. The length of the CDR3 is 15 residues. The CDR3 protein is CASRNTRLATDTQYF. The CDR3, as DNA: TGTGCCAGCAGAAATACCCGCCTGGCTACAGATACGCAGTATTTT.